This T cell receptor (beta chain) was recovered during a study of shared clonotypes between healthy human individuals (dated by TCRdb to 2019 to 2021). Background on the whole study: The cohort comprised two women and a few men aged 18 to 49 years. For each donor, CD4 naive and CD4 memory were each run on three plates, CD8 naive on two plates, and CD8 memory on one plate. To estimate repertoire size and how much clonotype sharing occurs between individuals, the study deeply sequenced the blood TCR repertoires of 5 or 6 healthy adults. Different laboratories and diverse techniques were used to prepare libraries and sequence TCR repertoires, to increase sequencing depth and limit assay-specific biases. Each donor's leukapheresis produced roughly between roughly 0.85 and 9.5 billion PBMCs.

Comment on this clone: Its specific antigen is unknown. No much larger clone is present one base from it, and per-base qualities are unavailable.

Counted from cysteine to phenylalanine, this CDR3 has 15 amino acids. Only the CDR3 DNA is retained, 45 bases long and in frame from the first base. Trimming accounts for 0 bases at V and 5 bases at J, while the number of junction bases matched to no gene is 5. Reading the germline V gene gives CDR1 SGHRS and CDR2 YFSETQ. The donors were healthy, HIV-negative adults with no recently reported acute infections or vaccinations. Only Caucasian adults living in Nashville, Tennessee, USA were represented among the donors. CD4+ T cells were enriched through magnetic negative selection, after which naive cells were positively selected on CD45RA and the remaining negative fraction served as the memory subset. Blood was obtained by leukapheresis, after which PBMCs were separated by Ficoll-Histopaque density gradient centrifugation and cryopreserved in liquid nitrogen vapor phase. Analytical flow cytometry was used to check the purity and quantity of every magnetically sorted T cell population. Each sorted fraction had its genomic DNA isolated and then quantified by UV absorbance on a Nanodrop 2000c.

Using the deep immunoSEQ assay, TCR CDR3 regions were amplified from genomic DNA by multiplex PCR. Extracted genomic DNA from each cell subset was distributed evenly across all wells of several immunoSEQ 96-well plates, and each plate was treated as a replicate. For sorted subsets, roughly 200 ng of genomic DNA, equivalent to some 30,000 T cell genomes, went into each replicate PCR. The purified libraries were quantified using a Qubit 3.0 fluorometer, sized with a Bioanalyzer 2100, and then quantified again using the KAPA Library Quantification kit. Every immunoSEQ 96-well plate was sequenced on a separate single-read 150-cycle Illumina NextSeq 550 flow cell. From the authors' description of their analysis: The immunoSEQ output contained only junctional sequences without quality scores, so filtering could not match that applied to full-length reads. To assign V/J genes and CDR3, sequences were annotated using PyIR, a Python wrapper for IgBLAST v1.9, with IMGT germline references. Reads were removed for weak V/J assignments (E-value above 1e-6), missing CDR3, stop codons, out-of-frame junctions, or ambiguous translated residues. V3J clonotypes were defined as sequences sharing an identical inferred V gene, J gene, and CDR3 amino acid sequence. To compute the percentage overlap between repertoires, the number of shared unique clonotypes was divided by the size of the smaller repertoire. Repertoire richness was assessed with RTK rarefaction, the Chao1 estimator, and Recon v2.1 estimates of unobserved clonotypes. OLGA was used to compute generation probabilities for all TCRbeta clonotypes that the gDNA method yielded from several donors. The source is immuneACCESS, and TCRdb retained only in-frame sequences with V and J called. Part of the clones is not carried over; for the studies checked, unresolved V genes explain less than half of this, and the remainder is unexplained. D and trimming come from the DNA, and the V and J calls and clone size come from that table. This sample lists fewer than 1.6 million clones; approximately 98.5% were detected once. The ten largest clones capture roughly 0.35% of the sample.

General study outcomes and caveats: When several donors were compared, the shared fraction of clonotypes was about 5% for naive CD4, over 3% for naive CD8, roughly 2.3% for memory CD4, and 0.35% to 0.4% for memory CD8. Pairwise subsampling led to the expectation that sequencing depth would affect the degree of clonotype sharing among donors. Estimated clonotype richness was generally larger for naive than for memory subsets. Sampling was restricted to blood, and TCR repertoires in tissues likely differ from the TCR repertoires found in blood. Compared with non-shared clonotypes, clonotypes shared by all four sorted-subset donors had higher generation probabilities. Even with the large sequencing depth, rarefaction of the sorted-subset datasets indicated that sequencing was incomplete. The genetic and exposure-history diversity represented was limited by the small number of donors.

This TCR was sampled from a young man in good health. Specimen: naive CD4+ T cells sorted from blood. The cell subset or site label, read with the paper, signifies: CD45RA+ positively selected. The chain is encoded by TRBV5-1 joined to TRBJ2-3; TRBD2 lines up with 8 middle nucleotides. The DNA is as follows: TGCGCCAGCAGCTTGGTAGCGGGGAGGGGAGATACGCAGTATTTT. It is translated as CASSLVAGRGDTQYF.